This T cell receptor (beta chain) was recovered during a study of shared clonotypes between healthy human individuals. Study observations and caveats: Apart from blood, nothing was sampled; tissue repertoires likely differ.

Comment on this clone: As yet, its antigen is unknown.

CDR3 length: 14 residues. CDR1 MNHNS and CDR2 SASEGT come from the germline V gene. Trimming stripped 3 bases from V and 0 bases from J, with 9 bases between. Several immunoSEQ plates held equal portions of the genomic DNA taken from each subset. Sequenced by immunoSEQ multiplex PCR; TCRdb stores in-frame clones only, minus some. The profile shows about 110,000 clones, over 65% of them singletons. The chain carries TRBV6-1 and TRBJ2-7; no firm D call. The clonotype comes from a woman aged 30 to 39 in good health. The source material was memory CD8+ T cells sorted from blood. Subset: CD45RO+ cells pooled with CCR7-negative TemRA cells. CDR3 sequence: CASSEVFSSYEQYF. The CDR3 bases are TGTGCCAGCAGTGAGGTCTTTAGCTCCTACGAGCAGTACTTC.